Below are 4 T cell receptor beta chains sequenced from a single sample in a study of neurological immune-mediated disorders. In TCRdb, the 5' RACE reads were re-called with MiXCR into one record per CDR3 protein. The table records tens of thousands of distinct CDR3 sequences, roughly 10% of them present only once. The time point denotes: longitudinal time-point 1 (baseline). The source material was PBMCs. The receptors derive from a man between 25 and 39 years old in good health.

In its sample, this clonotype ranks as medium-sized (0.01 to 0.1%). The rearrangement joins TRBV20-1 to TRBJ2-5, with 8 bases fitting TRBD1. Germline V gene data show CDR1 as DFQATT and CDR2 as SNEGSKA (reference sequence). The CDR3 consists of 15 residues. The V segment lost 1 base and the J segment 5 bases; nucleotides outside the gene matches: 9. The CDR3 sequence is CSARVPDRDWETQYF. The CDR3 DNA is TGCAGTGCTAGAGTTCCGGACAGGGATTGGGAGACCCAGTACTTC.

This clonotype occurred many times. The chain combines TRBV20-1 with TRBJ2-1; D might be TRBD1 or TRBD2, each matching 5 bases. V was shortened by 0 bases and J by 0 bases, with 18 bases between the two germline ends. The CDR3 has 18 residues. Germline V CDR1 and CDR2: DFQATT, SNEGSKA (reference sequence). The CDR3 DNA sequence: TGCAGTGCTAGAGAATCCCTTCGGGGACCCCGCTCCTACAATGAGCAGTTCTTC. It encodes CSARESLRGPRSYNEQFF.

This clonotype was counted many times. The CDR3 sequence: CSARQGVISGANVLTF. CDR3 nucleotide sequence: TGCAGTGCTAGACAGGGGGTGATAAGCGGGGCCAACGTCCTGACTTTC. This chain connects TRBV20-1 to TRBJ2-6, with TRBD1 matching over 7 bases. CDR1 and CDR2 from the germline V gene are DFQATT and SNEGSKA (reference sequence). V shed 2 bases, J shed 4 bases, and the junction held 8 bases outside the gene matches. The CDR3 has 16 residues.

This clonotype was seen many times. The V call is TRBV3-1, the J call TRBJ1-2, with D possibly being TRBD1 (5 bases). CDR1 is LGHDT, CDR2 YNNKEL, per germline (reference sequence). The CDR3 consists of 15 residues. Trimming cost V 3 bases and J 7 bases, with 18 bases left between them. DNA of the CDR3: TGTGCCAGCAGCCACCCCGGGACCCCTGCGCTTGGCTACACCTTC. It is translated as CASSHPGTPALGYTF.